The clone carrying this T cell receptor beta chain has a handful of counts. These data are taken from a study of blood T cell repertoires in COVID-19. Study-wide background: Both acute and convalescent COVID-19 samples were obtained from the United States, Italy and Spain. From T cells, B-cell-depleted T cells, or PBMCs came the material, which was cDNA or gDNA.

The length of the CDR3 is 14 residues. The V segment lost 10 bases and the J segment 3 bases; nucleotides outside the gene matches: 10. CDR1 MNHEY and CDR2 SVGAGI come from the germline V gene. Generated by immunoSEQ multiplex PCR, the TCRdb table keeps only in-frame clones and is missing some. The sample includes more than 200,000 clones, 80% to 90% seen only once; the top ten take more than 1.5%. Adults between about 18 and 95 years of age took part from fewer than 30 US areas. The rearrangement links TRBV6-5 to TRBJ2-7; the match to TRBD1 covers 9 bases. The sequence derives from a man in his forties who had recovered from COVID-19. Sequenced input: PBMCs or T cells enriched from blood (not recorded which). CDR3 protein: CATEKTGGIYEQYF. The CDR3, as DNA: TGTGCCACAGAGAAGACAGGGGGGATCTACGAGCAGTACTTC.